Reported below is one T cell receptor (beta chain). Antigen specificity is unknown. This entry comes from a study of T cells after yellow fever vaccination. Study at large: SMART-Seq v4 Ultra Low Input handled preparation of low-cell-number fractions. Overall study findings and caveats: Subsequent booster samples again held most clones from primary vaccination (96% CD4, about 90% CD8). The secondary response showed a weaker magnitude and a faster peak, day 5 versus 15.

Researchers made TCR cDNA using 5'RACE template switching, and this step added a universal primer site and UMIs. TCRdb used MiXCR to reprocess the 5' RACE reads, holding one entry per CDR3 protein. This table has 620,000 or so distinct CDR3 sequences, less than 20% appearing once. Trimming took off 7 bases at V and 2 bases at J, with 8 bases between the two ends. From germline, CDR1 is SNHLY and CDR2 FYNNEI. The CDR3 loop spans 12 amino acids. Sequences were derived from PBMCs, sampled 5 to 6 days after the first yellow fever vaccination. This chain uses TRBV2 with TRBJ1-2; D unresolved. The sequence came from a man between 18 and 29 years old who received the YFV17D yellow fever vaccine. The CDR3 nucleotides read TGTGCCAGCACTTTGGGGAACTATGGCTACACCTTC. This encodes CASTLGNYGYTF.